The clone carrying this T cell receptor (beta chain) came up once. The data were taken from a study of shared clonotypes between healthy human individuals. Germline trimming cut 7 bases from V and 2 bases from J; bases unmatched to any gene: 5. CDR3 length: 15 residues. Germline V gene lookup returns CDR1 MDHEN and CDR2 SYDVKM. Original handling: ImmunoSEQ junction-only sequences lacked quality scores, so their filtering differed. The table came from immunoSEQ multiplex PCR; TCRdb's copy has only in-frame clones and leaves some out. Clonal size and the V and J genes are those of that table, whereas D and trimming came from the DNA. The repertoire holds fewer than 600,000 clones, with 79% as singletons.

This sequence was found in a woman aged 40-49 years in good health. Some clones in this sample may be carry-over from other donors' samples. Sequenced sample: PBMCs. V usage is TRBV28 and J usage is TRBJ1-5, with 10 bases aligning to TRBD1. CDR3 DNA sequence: TGTGCCAGCACTAGACAGGGGGCAGGCAATCAGCCCCAGCATTTT. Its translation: CASTRQGAGNQPQHF.